Each of the 10 T cell receptor beta chains below was sequenced from the same sample in a study of cytomegalovirus exposure and HLA in healthy donors. 13 Jbeta primers and 60 Vbeta primers were used for the PCR. Using immunoSEQ multiplex PCR, the repertoire was profiled, and TCRdb retains in-frame clones only, with some absent. The table shows more than 110,000 clones, with around three quarters occurring only once. Sequenced sample: PBMCs. All receptors derive from a man aged 40-55 years in good health and CMV-seropositive.

This rearrangement joins TRBV19 to TRBJ2-6; a possible D gene is TRBD2 (6 bases). CDR3 length: 15 amino acids. Germline lookup yields CDR1 LNHDA and CDR2 SQIVND (reference sequence). Between the trimmed V and J ends, which lost 5 bases and 3 bases, there was a span of 11 bases. Written as DNA, the CDR3 is TGTGCCAGTAGTCCCGGGACTCTTGGGGCCAACGTCCTGACTTTC. Translated: CASSPGTLGANVLTF.

This chain uses TRBV6-5 with TRBJ2-3, with D perhaps TRBD1 (6 bases). The CDR3 sequence is 15 residues long. CDR1 is MNHEY and CDR2 is SVGAGI in the germline V gene. Trimming took off 2 bases at V and 0 bases at J, with 9 bases between the two ends. Here the CDR3 DNA reads TGTGCCAGCAGTTACCTTGGACAGAGCACAGATACGCAGTATTTT. Translated: CASSYLGQSTDTQYF.

V and J are TRBV5-1 and TRBJ2-6; 7 bases line up with TRBD1. Germline-derived CDR1 and CDR2 are SGHRS and YFSETQ. J lost 4 bases, V lost 4 bases, and 11 bases had no gene match. The CDR3 totals 17 residues. The CDR3 nucleotides read TGCGCCAGCAGCCCACCGTCTACAGGGGTAGGGGCCAACGTCCTGACTTTC. This gives the protein CASSPPSTGVGANVLTF.

This chain links TRBV19 with TRBJ2-1, with D maybe TRBD2 (5 bases). Germline assignment: CDR1 LNHDA and CDR2 SQIVND (reference sequence). The CDR3 has 15 amino acids. V was trimmed by 1 base and J by 0 bases, leaving 7 bases between them. CDR3 region: CASSIGESSYNEQFF. The CDR3 bases are TGTGCCAGTAGTATAGGGGAGAGCTCCTACAATGAGCAGTTCTTC.

This chain uses TRBV7-9 with TRBJ1-2; TRBD1 agrees at 8 bases. Germline V gene data show CDR1 as SEHNR and CDR2 as FQNEAQ (reference sequence). V shed 5 bases and J 8 bases; nucleotides not matched to a gene: 4. CDR3 size: 12 residues. CDR3 bases: TGTGCCAGCAGCCAAACAGGGGGAGGCTACACCTTC. Amino acid sequence: CASSQTGGGYTF.

This clone showed up just once. The rearrangement joins TRBV19 to TRBJ2-7; D might be TRBD1 (6 bases). Deletions cut 5 bases from V and 2 bases from J, with 13 bases between. The CDR3 totals 14 residues. The germline V gene encodes CDR1 LNHDA and CDR2 SQIVND (reference sequence). DNA of the CDR3: TGTGCCAGTAGTCCGCAGACAGGTGCCTACGAGCAGTACTTC. Translation: CASSPQTGAYEQYF.

This clone was recorded a few times. The chain employs TRBV5-1 and TRBJ2-2; 7 bases agree with TRBD1. In germline, CDR1 is SGHRS, CDR2 YFSETQ. The CDR3 runs 15 residues. The J segment lost 5 bases and the V segment lost 9 bases, leaving 13 bases of the junction unmatched. Here the CDR3 DNA reads TGCGCCACCACGTTGGGGGCACAGGGGACCGGGGAGCTGTTTTTT. Protein: CATTLGAQGTGELFF.

This chain uses TRBV7-2 with TRBJ2-7, with D tentatively TRBD2 (7 bases). V dropped 0 bases and J dropped 3 bases, with 9 bases sitting between them. Per germline, CDR1 SGHTA and CDR2 FQGNSA. The CDR3 is 14 residues long. The CDR3 spells CASSLAGGRYEQYF. In DNA, the CDR3 is TGTGCCAGCAGCTTAGCGGGGGGGCGCTACGAGCAGTACTTC.

In DNA form, the CDR3 reads TGTGCCAGCAGTGCAAAATTCCTGGACAGGGGTGGTACTGAAGCTTTCTTT. It translates to CASSAKFLDRGGTEAFF. This sequence joins TRBV2 and TRBJ1-1; 9 bases line up with TRBD1. Unmatched junction bases numbered 14, after V lost 4 bases and J lost 5 bases. The CDR3 totals 17 residues. Germline V gene sequence: CDR1 SNHLY, CDR2 FYNNEI.

This clone was found once. The chain couples TRBV28 to TRBJ1-2; D is possibly TRBD1 (6 bases). Germline CDR1 and CDR2: MDHEN and SYDVKM. V was cut by 4 bases and J by 6 bases, with 15 bases left in between. The CDR3 totals 14 residues. The CDR3 DNA follows: TGTGCCAGCAGTTCGACACAGGGTAGGAATGGCTACACCTTC. Translated: CASSSTQGRNGYTF.